Sequencing of this T cell receptor (beta chain) was carried out in a study of blood T cell repertoires in COVID-19. Study summary: T cells, B-cell-depleted T cells, or PBMCs supplied cDNA or gDNA.

Per the study methods: Reference gene primers were amplified, and this amplification served to estimate nucleated cell counts. Some clones are missing from TCRdb's copy, which holds only in-frame ones; the method was immunoSEQ multiplex PCR. V and J calls and clone size are copied from that table; D and trimming were computed from the DNA. The sample includes about 360,000 clones, about 88% of them seen just once. This clone has only one observation. Germline-derived CDR1 and CDR2 are GTSNPN and SVGIG (reference sequence). V lost 0 bases, J lost 1 base, and 4 bases stayed unmatched. The CDR3 covers 15 residues.

The sequence was obtained from a woman in her sixties with COVID-19, enrolled during active disease. This rearrangement joins TRBV30 to TRBJ2-5; 8 nucleotides agree with TRBD2. The sample consisted of peripheral blood. The CDR3 here is CAWSVLGTSQETQYF. The CDR3 coding sequence is TGTGCCTGGAGTGTATTAGGGACTAGCCAAGAGACCCAGTACTTC.